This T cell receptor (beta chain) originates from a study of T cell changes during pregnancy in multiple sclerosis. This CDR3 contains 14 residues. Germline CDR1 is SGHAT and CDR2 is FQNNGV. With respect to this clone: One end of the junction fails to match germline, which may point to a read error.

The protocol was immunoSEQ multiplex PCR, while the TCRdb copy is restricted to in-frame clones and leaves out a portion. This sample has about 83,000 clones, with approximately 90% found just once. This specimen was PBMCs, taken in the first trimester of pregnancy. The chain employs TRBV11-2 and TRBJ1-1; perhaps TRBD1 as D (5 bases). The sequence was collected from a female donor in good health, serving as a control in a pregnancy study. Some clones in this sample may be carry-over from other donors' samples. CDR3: CASTLGRANTEAFF. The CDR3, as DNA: TGTGCCAGCACCTTAGGCAGGGCTAACACTGAAGCTTTCTTT.